Presented here are 30 T cell receptor beta chains from one specimen sequenced in a study of graft-versus-host responses after intestinal transplantation. Their antigen targets remain unknown. Data came from immunoSEQ multiplex PCR; TCRdb stores just in-frame clones and leaves some out. The sample yields approximately 99,000 clones, about 90% seen once. The sample was unstimulated CD8+ T cells sorted from spleen or lymph node cells, taken before transplant. These receptors originate from a human donor who was the organ donor for an intestinal transplant.

The rearrangement joins TRBV11-2 to TRBJ2-7; 10 bases are shared with TRBD1. The germline gives CDR1 SGHAT, CDR2 FQNNGV. The CDR3 covers 15 residues. V shed 2 bases and J 2 bases; nucleotides not matched to a gene: 3. The CDR3 coding sequence is TGTGCCAGCAGCTTACTGGACAGGGGGGCCTACGAGCAGTACTTC. It is translated as CASSLLDRGAYEQYF.

This clone has just one count. The chain carries TRBV28 and TRBJ2-1; tentative D call: TRBD2 (5 bases). V lost 5 bases and J 5 bases, leaving 25 bases between the germline ends. The CDR3 is 18 amino acids. Germline loops: CDR1 MDHEN, CDR2 SYDVKM. In nucleotides, the CDR3 is TGTGCCAGCAGTGCTTCTCGCGACACTAGAATCGTCGACAATGAGCAGTTCTTC. Protein product: CASSASRDTRIVDNEQFF.

The chain is built from TRBV11-2 and TRBJ2-1; a possible D gene is TRBD1 (5 bases). The CDR3 is made up of 12 amino acids. Trimming stripped 5 bases from V and 7 bases from J, with 9 bases between. Germline loops: CDR1 SGHAT, CDR2 FQNNGV. The CDR3 loop is CASSPQENEQFF. The CDR3 DNA reads as TGTGCCAGCAGCCCACAGGAGAATGAGCAGTTCTTC.

J is TRBJ2-6 and V is TRBV4-1; 11 nucleotides agree with TRBD1. V lost 2 bases and J lost 1; bases outside the gene matches: 7. This CDR3 is built from 19 residues. Germline CDR1 and CDR2: MGHRA and YSYEKL. This chain's CDR3 is CASSQSSRDRGSGANVLTF. The CDR3 bases are TGCGCCAGCAGCCAAAGCTCCCGGGACAGGGGGTCTGGGGCCAACGTCCTGACTTTC.

The chain recombines TRBV4-1 with TRBJ1-5; no reliable D call. V was cut by 0 bases and J by 4 bases, with 10 bases left in between. Germline V CDR1 and CDR2: MGHRA, YSYEKL. This CDR3 has 15 amino acids. In DNA, the CDR3 is TGCGCCAGCAGCCAAGATGGGCAGCTAAATCAGCCCCAGCATTTT. This encodes CASSQDGQLNQPQHF.

This chain uses TRBV19 with TRBJ1-1; TRBD1 aligns across 7 bases. Germline V lookup: CDR1 LNHDA, CDR2 SQIVND (reference sequence). This CDR3 has 15 amino acids. Germline trimming cut 0 bases from V and 3 bases from J; bases unmatched to any gene: 4. This CDR3 is CASSIESGGHTEAFF. As DNA, the CDR3 is TGTGCCAGTAGTATAGAGTCAGGGGGTCACACTGAAGCTTTCTTT. The complete variable domain, with remaining parts taken from reference TRBV19 and TRBJ1-1, reads DGGITQSPKYLFRKEGQNVTLSCEQNLNHDAMYWYRQDPGQGLRLIYYSQIVNDFQKGDIAEGYSVSREKKESFPLTVTSAQKNPTAFYLCASSIESGGHTEAFFGQGTRLTVV.

This chain uses TRBV6-1 with TRBJ1-5; 8 nucleotides match TRBD1. In germline, CDR1 is MNHNS, CDR2 SASEGT. This CDR3 has 17 amino acids. The junction had 7 bases not matched to a gene; V was cut back by 1 base and J by 2 bases. The CDR3 DNA reads as TGTGCCAGCAGTGAAGTAGCAGGGGGCATAGGCAATCAGCCCCAGCATTTT. It codes for CASSEVAGGIGNQPQHF.

This rearrangement joins TRBV11-3 to TRBJ2-7, with D perhaps TRBD1 (5 bases). This CDR3 spans 13 amino acids. V was clipped by 3 bases and J by 2 bases, with 8 bases between them. Germline-derived CDR1 and CDR2 are SGHNT and YENEEA. DNA for the CDR3: TGTGCCAGCAGCTTTCAGGGTACCTACGAGCAGTACTTC. It encodes CASSFQGTYEQYF.

The CDR3 bases are TGTGCCAGTACCGAAGGGAAAGGGACAGGAAACTTCTATGGCTACACCTTC. Protein sequence: CASTEGKGTGNFYGYTF. The rearrangement links TRBV19 to TRBJ1-2; the match to TRBD1 covers 8 bases. The CDR3 extends over 17 amino acids. Per the germline V gene, CDR1 is LNHDA and CDR2 is SQIVND (reference sequence). Trimming at V came to 7 bases and at J to 4 bases, leaving 17 bases not matched to a gene.

V usage is TRBV15 and J usage is TRBJ2-5, with 7 bases lining up with TRBD1. Germline assignment: CDR1 LNHNV and CDR2 YYDKDF (reference sequence). J was trimmed by 0 bases and V by 5 bases; bases with no gene match: 6. The CDR3 covers 15 residues. This CDR3 is CATSGRDSHQETQYF. For the CDR3, the DNA is TGTGCCACCAGCGGCCGGGACAGCCACCAAGAGACCCAGTACTTC. Together with reference TRBV15 and TRBJ2-5, the CDR3 gives the full variable domain: DAMVIQNPRYQVTQFGKPVTLSCSQTLNHNVMYWYQQKSSQAPKLLFHYYDKDFNNEADTPDNFQSRRPNTSFCFLDIRSPGLGDTAMYLCATSGRDSHQETQYFGPGTRLLVL.

The chain couples TRBV6-1 to TRBJ2-3; 9 nucleotides match TRBD2. This CDR3 spans 15 amino acids. With 1 base clipped from V and 1 base from J, the junction kept 0 bases outside the gene matches. Germline CDR1 MNHNS, CDR2 SASEGT. The CDR3 DNA reads TGTGCCAGCAGTGAAGGGACTAGCGGCACAGATACGCAGTATTTT. It yields the protein CASSEGTSGTDTQYF.

This clone was recorded once. The chain joins TRBV9 to TRBJ2-1; tentatively, D is TRBD2 (5 bases). This CDR3 comprises 16 residues. The V gene lost 2 bases and the J gene lost 4 bases, with 16 bases spanning the gap. CDR1 is SGDLS and CDR2 is YYNGEE in the germline V gene. CDR3: CASSVEVSGYYNEQFF. DNA for the CDR3: TGTGCCAGCAGCGTTGAGGTAAGCGGCTATTACAATGAGCAGTTCTTC.

The gene calls are TRBV4-1 and TRBJ1-1; tentative D call: TRBD1 (6 bases). V lost 4 bases to trimming and J lost 10 bases, with 10 bases between them. This CDR3 has 11 residues. Germline V lookup: CDR1 MGHRA, CDR2 YSYEKL. The CDR3 is CASSRGGGAFF. DNA of the CDR3: TGCGCCAGCAGCCGAGGGGGGGGAGCTTTCTTT.

The V call is TRBV2, the J call TRBJ2-7; D ambiguous. V dropped 6 bases and J dropped 2 bases, with 20 bases sitting between them. Germline-derived CDR1 and CDR2 are SNHLY and FYNNEI. This CDR3 has 16 amino acids. The CDR3 DNA follows: TGTGCCAGCAGACCGCTTGTGTCCCGCGACACCTACGAGCAGTACTTC. This translates into CASRPLVSRDTYEQYF.

The chain uses TRBV7-9 and TRBJ1-2, with a possible D match to TRBD1 (5 bases). The CDR3 covers 15 residues. Germline V gene sequence: CDR1 SEHNR, CDR2 FQNEAQ (reference sequence). The V and J ends lost 9 bases and 2 bases respectively, with 19 bases between them. The CDR3, as DNA: TGTGCCAGTCTACGGACAAGTAGTGGGAACTATGGCTACACCTTC. The encoded protein is CASLRTSSGNYGYTF.

The table lists this clone with a few counts. The same CDR3 is also encoded by other DNA sequences in this sample. The chain recombines TRBV19 with TRBJ1-2; no clear D. Germline assignment: CDR1 LNHDA and CDR2 SQIVND (reference sequence). This CDR3 has 11 amino acids. With 7 bases removed from V and 4 bases from J, the gap between germline ends came to 7 bases. Written as DNA, the CDR3 is TGTGCCAGTACAGGAGGCTATGGCTACACCTTC. Its protein product is CASTGGYGYTF.

This rearrangement joins TRBV7-9 to TRBJ2-3, with 7 bases matching TRBD1. V lost 6 bases to trimming and J lost 1 base; unmatched junction nucleotides: 7. The CDR3 extends over 15 amino acids. Germline CDR1 SEHNR, CDR2 FQNEAQ (reference sequence). For the CDR3, the DNA is TGTGCCAGCAGGAAGGGGCAGGGGGGCACAGATACGCAGTATTTT. Protein sequence: CASRKGQGGTDTQYF.

The rearrangement joins TRBV29-1 to TRBJ2-1, with a possible D match to TRBD1 (6 bases). The CDR3 consists of 15 residues. V was trimmed by 7 bases and J by 4 bases, leaving 20 bases between them. Per germline, CDR1 SQVTM and CDR2 ANQGSEA. CDR3 sequence: CSARDRDKLYNEQFF. The CDR3 nucleotides read TGCAGCGCCCGGGACCGGGACAAATTATACAATGAGCAGTTCTTC.

This sequence joins TRBV5-8 and TRBJ2-3, with a weak D call TRBD1 (5 bases). The CDR3 spans 14 residues. V dropped 3 bases and J dropped 3 bases, with 11 bases sitting between them. Germline V gives CDR1 SGHTS, CDR2 YDEGEE. The CDR3 coding sequence is TGTGCCAGCAGCTACGACAGACCTACAGATACGCAGTATTTT. This translates into CASSYDRPTDTQYF.

V is TRBV10-3 and J is TRBJ2-1, with TRBD2 matching over 9 bases. V was clipped by 0 bases and J by 7 bases; unmatched bases: 13. Germline V gene data show CDR1 as ENHRY and CDR2 as SYGVKD. The CDR3 runs 18 residues. As DNA, the CDR3 is TGTGCCATCAGTGAGTCTTTGGCTGTGGCGGGAGGGCCAAATGAGCAGTTCTTC. Its translation is CAISESLAVAGGPNEQFF.

This chain uses TRBV2 with TRBJ1-2; no clear D. Trimming removed 10 bases at V and 2 bases at J, with 20 bases between. CDR1 and CDR2 from the germline V gene are SNHLY and FYNNEI. The CDR3 consists of 15 residues. The CDR3 loop is CATKPLLTENYGYTF. DNA of the CDR3: TGTGCCACCAAACCCCTCCTGACGGAGAACTATGGCTACACCTTC.

V is TRBV15 and J is TRBJ2-4; 7 positions agree with TRBD1. Germline-derived CDR1 and CDR2 are LNHNV and YYDKDF (reference sequence). The CDR3 contains 13 residues. The V and J ends lost 3 bases and 8 bases, in that order; junction bases with no gene match: 4. This chain's CDR3 is CATSRGQMDIQYF. The CDR3, as DNA: TGTGCCACCAGCAGGGGACAGATGGACATTCAGTACTTC.

The CDR3 nucleotides are TGCGCCAGCAGCCCTAAAAGTCCGGGACAAGACAATGAGCAGTTCTTC. This codes for CASSPKSPGQDNEQFF. V and J are TRBV4-1 and TRBJ2-1, with D perhaps matching TRBD1 (6 bases). Trimming stripped 4 bases from V and 5 bases from J, with 18 bases between. Germline V gene sequence: CDR1 MGHRA, CDR2 YSYEKL. The CDR3 spans 16 residues.

This clone was counted once. V is TRBV5-4 and J is TRBJ1-2; TRBD1 agrees at 8 bases. The germline V gene has CDR1 SGHNT and CDR2 YYREEE (reference sequence). The CDR3 consists of 14 residues. The J segment lost 4 bases and the V segment lost 3 bases, leaving 5 bases of the junction unmatched. This chain's CDR3 is CASSSGQASYGYTF. The DNA for the CDR3 is TGTGCCAGCAGCTCGGGACAGGCGAGCTATGGCTACACCTTC.

The chain recombines TRBV15 with TRBJ1-1, with 7 nucleotides matching TRBD1. This CDR3 spans 15 amino acids. Germline assignment: CDR1 LNHNV and CDR2 YYDKDF (reference sequence). With V trimmed by 6 bases and J by 0 bases, 7 bases remained unmatched. The CDR3 region is CATSTTGRMNTEAFF. DNA for the CDR3: TGTGCCACCAGTACGACAGGGCGCATGAACACTGAAGCTTTCTTT.

The rearrangement uses TRBV21-1 and TRBJ2-5; the table's TRBD2 call for D was not verified on the DNA. TRBV21-1 is flagged as a pseudogene. This CDR3 region has 17 residues. The CDR3 bases are TGTGCCAGCAGCAAAGCTAAAGGACTAGCGGGGGTAGAGACCCAGTACTTC. It codes for CASSKAKGLAGVETQYF.

Regarding this clone: Other DNA sequences within the sample encode an identical CDR3. The chain is built from TRBV2 and TRBJ2-1, with TRBD2 matching over 12 bases. The CDR3 totals 16 residues. Looked up from germline, CDR1 is SNHLY and CDR2 is FYNNEI. V was pared by 3 bases and J by 5 bases, with 5 bases of the junction left unmatched. CDR3 sequence reads: CASSEAPSGGDNEQFF. For the CDR3, the DNA is TGTGCCAGCAGTGAGGCCCCTAGCGGGGGGGACAATGAGCAGTTCTTC.

This chain links TRBV19 with TRBJ1-2; TRBD1 is a possible D gene (5 bases). Germline lookup yields CDR1 LNHDA and CDR2 SQIVND (reference sequence). The CDR3 is made up of 15 amino acids. V shed 4 bases and J shed 2 bases, with 14 bases lying between them. The CDR3 spells CASSSPATVNYGYTF. Here the CDR3 DNA reads TGTGCCAGTAGTAGCCCCGCGACAGTCAACTATGGCTACACCTTC.

This clone was recorded only once. The rearrangement uses TRBV15 and TRBJ1-1, with a weak D call TRBD1 (5 bases). The CDR3 totals 14 residues. Germline V gives CDR1 LNHNV, CDR2 YYDKDF (reference sequence). V was pared by 1 base and J by 3 bases, with 9 bases between. This CDR3 is CATSRVTGDTEAFF. CDR3 DNA sequence: TGTGCCACCAGCAGAGTTACGGGGGACACTGAAGCTTTCTTT.

This sequence joins TRBV19 and TRBJ2-7; 10 bases are shared with TRBD1. CDR3 length: 13 residues. V trimming: 9 bases; J trimming: 0 bases; junction bases outside the gene matches: 2. CDR1 and CDR2 (germline): LNHDA, SQIVND (reference sequence). The CDR3 bases are TGTGCCAGCCGGGACAGGGGCTCCTACGAGCAGTACTTC. Amino acids: CASRDRGSYEQYF.